The 26 T cell receptor beta chains presented below share a single source sample, sequenced in a study of radiotherapy plus CTLA-4 blockade in lung cancer. Assay: immunoSEQ multiplex PCR; the TCRdb copy retains only in-frame clones and omits some. The table shows tens of thousands of clones, with approximately 86% occurring only once. Sequenced material: peripheral blood, taken from a patient treated with radiotherapy plus ipilimumab. The source of these receptors is a human donor with non-small cell lung cancer who had stable disease on radiotherapy plus ipilimumab.

The chain is built from TRBV7-6 and TRBJ1-4; D remains ambiguous. There are 13 residues in the CDR3. In germline, CDR1 is SGHVS, CDR2 FNYEAQ. V shed 2 bases and J shed 5 bases, with 6 bases lying between them. CDR3 in amino acids: CASSLYPNEKLFF. The CDR3, as DNA: TGTGCCAGCAGCTTATACCCGAATGAAAAACTGTTTTTT.

Judged by abundance, this clone is medium-sized. This chain joins TRBV6-4 and TRBJ2-3, with 7 positions matching TRBD2. The length of the CDR3 is 16 residues. Unmatched junction bases numbered 3, after V lost 0 bases and J lost 0 bases. The germline gives CDR1 MRHNA, CDR2 SNTAGT. The CDR3 protein is CASSDSSSGSTDTQYF. The CDR3 nucleotides are TGTGCCAGCAGTGACTCGTCTAGCGGAAGCACAGATACGCAGTATTTT.

V gene TRBV2 combines with J gene TRBJ2-1, with 8 bases matching TRBD1. This CDR3 has 17 residues. V trimming: 2 bases; J trimming: 8 bases; junction bases outside the gene matches: 14. Germline CDR1 reads SNHLY; CDR2 reads FYNNEI. CDR3 DNA sequence: TGTGCCAGCAGTGAACCGAGAGGGGCTCAGGGGGCCGATGAGCAGTTCTTC. Translating gives CASSEPRGAQGADEQFF. The variable domain in full, completed from reference TRBV2 and TRBJ2-1, reads EPEVTQTPSHQVTQMGQEVILRCVPISNHLYFYWYRQILGQKVEFLVSFYNNEISEKSEIFDDQFSVERPDGSNFTLKIRSTKLEDSAMYFCASSEPRGAQGADEQFFGPGTRLTVL.

V and J are TRBV15 and TRBJ2-7; 7 nucleotides match TRBD2. Per the germline V gene, CDR1 is LNHNV and CDR2 is YYDKDF (reference sequence). V dropped 0 bases and J dropped 2; count of bases not matched to a gene: 7. The CDR3 is made up of 16 amino acids. The CDR3 DNA reads as TGTGCCACCAGCAGAGATAGGATGGGAGGGACCTACGAGCAGTACTTC. Residues: CATSRDRMGGTYEQYF.

The chain links TRBV29-1 to TRBJ2-1; D tentatively reads TRBD1 or TRBD2 (5 bases each). This CDR3 region has 13 residues. CDR1 and CDR2 from the germline V gene are SQVTM and ANQGSEA. The V and J ends lost 3 bases and 9 bases respectively, with 15 bases between them. This CDR3 is CSVEGLAVVEQFF. The CDR3 region has the DNA TGCAGCGTTGAGGGGCTAGCTGTTGTTGAGCAGTTCTTC.

The rearrangement links TRBV2 to TRBJ1-6; maybe TRBD1 (5 bases). Trimming took off 6 bases at V and 0 bases at J, with 12 bases between the two ends. Germline CDR1 and CDR2: SNHLY and FYNNEI. CDR3 length equals 16 residues. The CDR3 DNA reads as TGTGCCAGCAGGGGCAGGGATTCCTCCTATAATTCACCCCTCCACTTT. This gives the protein CASRGRDSSYNSPLHF.

This clone came up a few times. This rearrangement joins TRBV11-2 to TRBJ1-1; 7 bases map to TRBD1. Losses at the gene ends were 5 bases for V and 7 bases for J; bases not matched to a gene: 7. Looked up from germline, CDR1 is SGHAT and CDR2 is FQNNGV. The CDR3 is 13 residues long. CDR3 DNA sequence: TGTGCCAGCAGCGAGGACAGGATTGGTGAAGCTTTCTTT. Protein product: CASSEDRIGEAFF.

This sequence joins TRBV5-1 and TRBJ2-3; D is uncertain. Per the germline V gene, CDR1 is SGHRS and CDR2 is YFSETQ. CDR3 length equals 14 residues. V dropped 4 bases and J dropped 2 bases, with 11 bases sitting between them. The CDR3 loop is CASSARLFTDTQYF. Written as DNA, the CDR3 is TGCGCCAGCAGCGCTAGACTCTTCACAGATACGCAGTATTTT.

The chain is built from TRBV5-1 and TRBJ1-3; TRBD1 agrees at 8 bases. V shed 3 bases and J 2 bases; nucleotides not matched to a gene: 7. CDR1 and CDR2 (germline): SGHRS, YFSETQ. The CDR3 is 16 residues long. CDR3 residues: CASSSRTTGAGNTIYF. The CDR3 DNA follows: TGCGCCAGCAGCTCCAGGACGACAGGGGCTGGAAACACCATATATTTT.

The genes are TRBV5-4 and TRBJ2-7, with 8 bases lining up with TRBD1. V shed 4 bases, J shed 2 bases, and the junction held 8 bases outside the gene matches. The CDR3 is 15 residues long. Per germline, CDR1 SGHNT and CDR2 YYREEE (reference sequence). This CDR3 reads CASSNQGANAYEQYF. Written as DNA, the CDR3 is TGTGCCAGCAGCAACCAGGGGGCGAACGCCTACGAGCAGTACTTC.

This clone appeared a few times. The J gene is TRBJ1-4, the V gene TRBV7-6; no firm D call. The CDR3 has 15 residues. V dropped 6 bases and J dropped 7 bases, with 18 bases sitting between them. The germline gives CDR1 SGHVS, CDR2 FNYEAQ. CDR3 nucleotides: TGTGCCAGCAGTCCGGGGAACGCCCCGCCTGAAAAACTGTTTTTT. This gives the protein CASSPGNAPPEKLFF.

V and J are TRBV16 and TRBJ2-3; D gene unclear. The germline V and J ends were trimmed by 4 bases and 3 bases, with 5 bases remaining between them. Germline V gene data show CDR1 as KGHSY and CDR2 as FQNENV. This CDR3 is 12 amino acids long. Here the CDR3 DNA reads TGTGCCAGCAGCCCAAGGACAGATACGCAGTATTTT. Translation: CASSPRTDTQYF.

In its sample, this clone ranks as medium-sized (0.01 to 0.1%). This chain uses TRBV7-3 with TRBJ1-2; a possible D gene is TRBD1 (5 bases). Per the germline V gene, CDR1 is SGHTA and CDR2 is FQGTGA. The CDR3 length is 15 residues. Trimming cost V 3 bases and J 8 bases, with 19 bases left between them. For the CDR3, the DNA is TGTGCCAGCAGCTTGACAGAGGGCACCGAGGGGGGCTACACCTTC. It yields the protein CASSLTEGTEGGYTF.

The gene calls are TRBV7-9 and TRBJ2-7; D uncertain. With 5 bases removed from V and 3 bases from J, the gap between germline ends came to 14 bases. The germline gives CDR1 SEHNR, CDR2 FQNEAQ (reference sequence). The CDR3 covers 14 residues. CDR3 amino acids: CASSRRVSGYEQYF. The CDR3 DNA follows: TGTGCCAGCAGCCGCCGAGTTTCGGGCTACGAGCAGTACTTC.

The gene calls are TRBV7-6 and TRBJ2-7, with D possibly TRBD1 on 5 matching bases. V gave up 2 bases and J gave up 2 bases, with 31 bases separating them. Germline lookup yields CDR1 SGHVS and CDR2 FNYEAQ. The CDR3 consists of 21 residues. This chain's CDR3 is CASSLLGFRSPGVQGPYEQYF. The CDR3 DNA sequence: TGTGCCAGCAGCTTACTAGGTTTCAGGTCCCCTGGCGTTCAGGGCCCCTACGAGCAGTACTTC.

With respect to this clone: Other DNA sequences within the sample encode an identical CDR3. This chain joins TRBV18 and TRBJ1-4; D is unresolved. V was pared by 6 bases and J by 5 bases, with 10 bases between. CDR1 and CDR2 from the germline V gene are KGHSH and LQKENI. The CDR3 runs 13 residues. As DNA, the CDR3 is TGTGCCAGCTCTCCCGGTCCCAATGAAAAACTGTTTTTT. Protein: CASSPGPNEKLFF.

This clone was observed once. This chain uses TRBV5-8 with TRBJ1-5; 9 bases align to TRBD1. CDR3 length: 16 residues. Germline CDR1 reads SGHTS; CDR2 reads YDEGEE. With 0 bases clipped from V and 6 bases from J, the junction kept 7 bases outside the gene matches. The CDR3 region is CASSLGGQGYGQPQHF. The CDR3 nucleotides are TGTGCCAGCAGCTTGGGGGGACAGGGTTATGGTCAGCCCCAGCATTTT.

This chain connects TRBV18 to TRBJ1-1; the match to TRBD1 covers 8 bases. The CDR3 has 14 amino acids. The germline V gene encodes CDR1 KGHSH and CDR2 LQKENI. The ends lost 5 bases at V and 1 base at J; junction bases unmatched: 3. The CDR3 is CASSGQGSNTEAFF. CDR3 bases: TGTGCCAGCTCAGGACAGGGCTCGAACACTGAAGCTTTCTTT.

This clone was counted a single time. The chain combines TRBV6-1 with TRBJ1-6; 10 nucleotides match TRBD1. Germline-derived CDR1 and CDR2 are MNHNS and SASEGT. The CDR3 runs 16 residues. V trimming: 3 bases; J trimming: 6 bases; junction bases outside the gene matches: 5. CDR3 in DNA: TGTGCCAGCAGTGAGATTGACAGGGGGCGTAATTCACCCCTCCACTTT. As protein: CASSEIDRGRNSPLHF.

This clone has just one count. The chain carries TRBV5-4 and TRBJ2-1; possibly TRBD1 for D (6 bases). From germline, CDR1 is SGHNT and CDR2 YYREEE (reference sequence). The V end was cut by 4 bases, the J end by 4 bases, with 18 bases between. This CDR3 is built from 16 residues. CDR3 DNA: TGTGCCAGCAGCGTACCGGGACCCAGGGGTTACAATGAGCAGTTCTTC. Translating it yields CASSVPGPRGYNEQFF.

This sequence joins TRBV27 and TRBJ2-7, with D unclear. The germline gives CDR1 MNHEY, CDR2 SMNVEV (reference sequence). This CDR3 region has 13 residues. V lost 4 bases and J lost 3, with 10 bases in between. In DNA form, the CDR3 reads TGTGCCAGCAGTTCCCAGCTCGACTACGAGCAGTACTTC. Translating it yields CASSSQLDYEQYF.

The V and J genes are TRBV29-1 and TRBJ2-1; 14 bases map to TRBD2. The V gene end was trimmed by 6 bases and the J gene end by 7 bases; junction bases not matched to a gene: 17. This CDR3 has 18 amino acids. The germline gives CDR1 SQVTM, CDR2 ANQGSEA. CDR3 loop: CSVVLTPGLAGAGNEQFF. The CDR3 nucleotides read TGCAGCGTCGTCCTAACTCCGGGACTAGCGGGAGCCGGAAATGAGCAGTTCTTC.

The chain joins TRBV28 to TRBJ2-3; 7 positions agree with TRBD2. J gave up 7 bases and V 5 bases, and 12 bases lay outside the gene matches. The germline CDR1 and CDR2 sequences are MDHEN and SYDVKM. This CDR3 region has 15 residues. The CDR3 DNA reads TGTGCCAGCAGTGAGGAGCGGGGCTTAGGGCATACGCAGTATTTT. This codes for CASSEERGLGHTQYF. The complete variable domain, with remaining parts taken from reference TRBV28 and TRBJ2-3, reads DVKVTQSSRYLVKRTGEKVFLECVQDMDHENMFWYRQDPGLGLRLIYFSYDVKMKEKGDIPEGYSVSREKKERFSLILESASTNQTSMYLCASSEERGLGHTQYFGPGTRLTVL.

The chain joins TRBV10-1 to TRBJ2-1; D may be TRBD1 (6 bases). The CDR3 totals 15 residues. The germline V gene encodes CDR1 WNHNN and CDR2 SYGVQD (reference sequence). Trimming removed 2 bases at V and 1 base at J, with 9 bases between. The CDR3 coding sequence is TGCGCCAGCAGTGAGCGGGGACAATCCTACAATGAGCAGTTCTTC. Encoded protein: CASSERGQSYNEQFF.

The rearrangement uses TRBV7-9 and TRBJ2-6; D ambiguous. CDR1 is SEHNR, CDR2 FQNEAQ, per germline (reference sequence). The CDR3 spans 17 residues. The germline V and J ends were trimmed by 4 bases and 0 bases, with 13 bases remaining between them. CDR3 residues: CASSSRSDTSGANVLTF. CDR3 coding DNA: TGTGCCAGCAGCTCCCGTTCAGACACCTCTGGGGCCAACGTCCTGACTTTC.

This clone was detected only once. The genes are TRBV4-2 and TRBJ2-3, with D possibly TRBD1 on 5 matching bases. This CDR3 spans 14 amino acids. The germline CDR1 and CDR2 sequences are LGHNA and YNFKEQ. Trimming pared 1 base from V and 2 bases from J, leaving 7 bases between. The CDR3 DNA reads as TGTGCCAGCAGCCAAGTGACAGACACAGATACGCAGTATTTT. The encoded protein is CASSQVTDTDTQYF.